The clone carrying this TCR beta chain was recorded only once. The record originates from a study of blood T cell repertoires in COVID-19. Clones were read by immunoSEQ multiplex PCR, and TCRdb kept only the in-frame ones, dropping some. Counted here are a few hundred thousand clones, about 90% occurring once; the ten biggest clones make up over 5.5%. Unmatched junction bases numbered 9, after V lost 4 bases and J lost 9 bases. This CDR3 region has 14 residues. Germline values: CDR1 LGHDT, CDR2 YNNKEL (reference sequence). This TCR was recovered from a woman aged 45-65 years with COVID-19, enrolled during active disease. This rearrangement joins TRBV3-1 (or the pseudogene TRBV3-2) to TRBJ2-4; the match to TRBD1 covers 7 bases. Sequenced sample: peripheral blood. CDR3 nucleotides: TGTGCCAGCAGCCCAGGGGGTTCCTACTCCATTCAGTACTTC. It codes for CASSPGGSYSIQYF.